Listed here are 18 T cell receptor beta chains from one sample, sequenced in a study of shared clonotypes between healthy human individuals. Here immunoSEQ multiplex PCR was the method, and the copy in TCRdb shows in-frame clones only, minus some. The sample yields 550,000 to 750,000 clones, 92% seen once. As defined, naive CD8 cells were CD45RO-negative and positively selected for CCR7, with terminally differentiated effector memory CD45RA+ cells excluded. The sequencing input was naive CD8+ T cells sorted from blood. The receptors originated from a man in his thirties or forties in good health.

The sample holds a few counts of this clone. This chain joins TRBV30 and TRBJ1-4; D is possibly TRBD1 (5 bases). Trimming pared 6 bases from V and 8 bases from J, leaving 13 bases between. This CDR3 contains 12 residues. Germline values: CDR1 GTSNPN, CDR2 SVGIG (reference sequence). CDR3 nucleotides: TGTGCCTGTTTTGGAGGGGACGAAAAACTGTTTTTT. Translation gives CACFGGDEKLFF. Filled out from reference TRBV30 and TRBJ1-4, the complete variable domain reads SQTIHQWPATLVQPVGSPLSLECTVEGTSNPNLYWYRQAAGRGLQLLFYSVGIGQISSEVPQNLSASRPQDRQFILSSKKLLLSDSGFYLCACFGGDEKLFFGSGTQLSVL.

The genes are TRBV5-1 and TRBJ2-5; 13 nucleotides line up with TRBD2. The V segment lost 0 bases and the J segment 2 bases; nucleotides outside the gene matches: 4. The CDR3 loop spans 17 amino acids. Looked up from germline, CDR1 is SGHRS and CDR2 is YFSETQ. The CDR3 DNA follows: TGCGCCAGCAGCTTGGCACTAGCGGGAGGGCATCAAGAGACCCAGTACTTC. Translation gives CASSLALAGGHQETQYF. Full variable domain (remainder filled in from reference TRBV5-1 and TRBJ2-5): KAGVTQTPRYLIKTRGQQVTLSCSPISGHRSVSWYQQTPGQGLQFLFEYFSETQRNKGNFPGRFSGRQFSNSRSEMNVSTLELGDSALYLCASSLALAGGHQETQYFGPGTRLLVL.

The chain combines TRBV5-1 with TRBJ2-2; 10 bases align to TRBD2. V dropped 4 bases and J dropped 4; count of bases not matched to a gene: 7. The CDR3 sequence is 16 residues long. Germline V gene sequence: CDR1 SGHRS, CDR2 YFSETQ. The CDR3, as DNA: TGCGCCAGCAGCCATTCTAGCGGGAGAGTCACCGGGGAGCTGTTTTTT. Its translation: CASSHSSGRVTGELFF. Together with reference TRBV5-1 and TRBJ2-2, the CDR3 gives the full variable domain: KAGVTQTPRYLIKTRGQQVTLSCSPISGHRSVSWYQQTPGQGLQFLFEYFSETQRNKGNFPGRFSGRQFSNSRSEMNVSTLELGDSALYLCASSHSSGRVTGELFFGEGSRLTVL.

J is TRBJ2-1 and V is TRBV27, with 8 nucleotides matching TRBD2. CDR3 size: 14 residues. Germline values: CDR1 MNHEY, CDR2 SMNVEV (reference sequence). V lost 3 bases to trimming and J lost 9 bases; unmatched junction nucleotides: 7. CDR3 region: CASSLLAGPTEQFF. The CDR3 nucleotides are TGTGCCAGCAGTTTGTTAGCGGGGCCGACTGAGCAGTTCTTC.

The chain joins TRBV27 to TRBJ2-3; D is ambiguous. The CDR3 is made up of 14 amino acids. V lost 9 bases to trimming and J lost 1 base, with 14 bases between them. The V gene's germline CDR1 is MNHEY and CDR2 SMNVEV (reference sequence). CDR3 residues: CASAVGDRTDTQYF. The CDR3 bases are TGTGCCAGTGCCGTCGGAGACCGCACAGATACGCAGTATTTT.

The genes are TRBV4-1 and TRBJ2-5; maybe TRBD2 (6 bases). Germline CDR1 and CDR2: MGHRA and YSYEKL. V was pared by 4 bases and J by 4 bases, with 19 bases between. The CDR3 contains 16 residues. The CDR3 sequence is CASSRRLGGMGETQYF. The CDR3 nucleotides read TGCGCCAGCAGCCGAAGATTGGGCGGGATGGGAGAGACCCAGTACTTC.

This clone appeared once. The V and J genes are TRBV28 and TRBJ2-3, with TRBD1 matching 7 bases. There are 21 residues in the CDR3. Germline V CDR1 and CDR2: MDHEN, SYDVKM. V lost 1 base to trimming and J lost 0 bases; unmatched junction nucleotides: 19. The CDR3 is CASSLYPEGALGASSTDTQYF. The CDR3 DNA sequence: TGTGCCAGCAGTTTATACCCCGAGGGGGCTCTAGGAGCATCTAGCACAGATACGCAGTATTTT. Based on the CDR3 plus reference TRBV28 and TRBJ2-3, the full variable domain is DVKVTQSSRYLVKRTGEKVFLECVQDMDHENMFWYRQDPGLGLRLIYFSYDVKMKEKGDIPEGYSVSREKKERFSLILESASTNQTSMYLCASSLYPEGALGASSTDTQYFGPGTRLTVL.

V gene TRBV14 combines with J gene TRBJ2-1, with TRBD2 matching 11 bases. V dropped 1 base and J dropped 4; count of bases not matched to a gene: 18. The germline V gene has CDR1 SGHDN and CDR2 FVKESK. The CDR3 extends over 21 amino acids. The CDR3: CASSQATDSSGRNPMYNEQFF. The CDR3 DNA reads as TGTGCCAGCAGCCAAGCCACCGACTCTAGCGGGAGGAACCCCATGTACAATGAGCAGTTCTTC. Full variable domain (rest looked up from reference TRBV14 and TRBJ2-1): EAGVTQFPSHSVIEKGQTVTLRCDPISGHDNLYWYRRVMGKEIKFLLHFVKESKQDESGMPNNRFLAERTGGTYSTLKVQPAELEDSGVYFCASSQATDSSGRNPMYNEQFFGPGTRLTVL.

This chain links TRBV2 with TRBJ1-1, with D hard to call. The CDR3 covers 11 residues. Germline CDR1 reads SNHLY; CDR2 reads FYNNEI. V lost 4 bases and J lost 8, with 8 bases in between. The CDR3 DNA sequence: TGTGCCAGCAGTGGGGGAGTCGAAGCTTTCTTT. Amino acid sequence: CASSGGVEAFF.

The chain employs TRBV15 and TRBJ2-3; D call uncertain. V was cut by 0 bases and J by 2 bases, with 12 bases left in between. CDR3 length: 16 residues. Germline values: CDR1 LNHNV, CDR2 YYDKDF (reference sequence). CDR3 protein: CATSREAGDLTDTQYF. CDR3 DNA sequence: TGTGCCACCAGCAGAGAGGCAGGCGACCTCACAGATACGCAGTATTTT.

The V call is TRBV11-2, the J call TRBJ2-1, with 10 bases identical to TRBD2. Germline lookup yields CDR1 SGHAT and CDR2 FQNNGV. V shed 2 bases, J shed 13 bases, and the junction held 5 bases outside the gene matches. This CDR3 has 13 amino acids. DNA of the CDR3: TGTGCCAGCAGCTTAAGGCTAGCGGGAGCTCAGTTCTTC. This gives the protein CASSLRLAGAQFF. Filled out from reference TRBV11-2 and TRBJ2-1, the complete variable domain reads EAGVAQSPRYKIIEKRQSVAFWCNPISGHATLYWYQQILGQGPKLLIQFQNNGVVDDSQLPKDRFSAERLKGVDSTLKIQPAKLEDSAVYLCASSLRLAGAQFFGPGTRLTVL.

The V and J genes are TRBV7-2 and TRBJ2-2; D is ambiguous. Germline V gene lookup returns CDR1 SGHTA and CDR2 FQGNSA. This CDR3 comprises 13 residues. V was trimmed by 7 bases and J by 1 base, leaving 7 bases between them. In DNA form, the CDR3 reads TGTGCCAGCACCCCCGAGAACACCGGGGAGCTGTTTTTT. Protein product: CASTPENTGELFF.

The chain joins TRBV18 to TRBJ2-1, with 9 bases aligning to TRBD1. The germline gives CDR1 KGHSH, CDR2 LQKENI. The junction had 9 bases not matched to a gene; V was cut back by 5 bases and J by 7 bases. The CDR3 runs 15 residues. The DNA for the CDR3 is TGTGCCAGCTCATTCCGGGACAGGGTGAGGAATGAGCAGTTCTTC. It yields the protein CASSFRDRVRNEQFF.

The chain uses TRBV7-9 and TRBJ1-2; no clear D gene. Germline CDR1 is SEHNR and CDR2 is FQNEAQ (reference sequence). V lost 4 bases and J 13 bases, leaving 13 bases between the germline ends. The CDR3 has 11 amino acids. The CDR3 protein is CASSSNGPLTF. The CDR3 DNA sequence: TGTGCCAGCAGCTCCAACGGGCCTCTCACCTTC.

The chain carries TRBV7-8 and TRBJ2-7, with unresolved D. Germline CDR1 and CDR2: SGHVS and FQNEAQ. The CDR3 is 13 amino acids. Trimming cost V 0 bases and J 6 bases, with 9 bases left between them. In DNA form, the CDR3 reads TGTGCCAGCAGCTTAGCAGGGCGCCGCGAGCAGTACTTC. Translated: CASSLAGRREQYF. Filled out from reference TRBV7-8 and TRBJ2-7, the complete variable domain reads GAGVSQSPRYKVAKRGQDVALRCDPISGHVSLFWYQQALGQGPEFLTYFQNEAQLDKSGLPSDRFFAERPEGSVSTLKIQRTQQEDSAVYLCASSLAGRREQYFGPGTRLTVT.

The chain couples TRBV5-5 to TRBJ2-1, with 10 positions matching TRBD2. Losses at the gene ends were 1 base for V and 6 bases for J; bases not matched to a gene: 4. CDR1 is SGHKS, CDR2 YYEKEE, per germline (reference sequence). CDR3 length equals 15 residues. This chain's CDR3 is CASSLRSGRANEQFF. CDR3 DNA: TGTGCCAGCAGCTTGCGAAGCGGGAGGGCCAATGAGCAGTTCTTC.

The chain is built from TRBV9 and TRBJ2-1, with 11 nucleotides matching TRBD2. The CDR3 runs to 17 residues. Germline V CDR1 and CDR2: SGDLS, YYNGEE. V lost 4 bases to trimming and J lost 4 bases; unmatched junction nucleotides: 10. CDR3 sequence: CASSPRLAGINYNEQFF. The CDR3 DNA reads as TGTGCCAGCAGCCCAAGACTAGCGGGAATAAATTACAATGAGCAGTTCTTC.

The chain is built from TRBV28 and TRBJ2-7; D not certain. CDR1 and CDR2 from the germline V gene are MDHEN and SYDVKM. V lost 1 base and J 6 bases, leaving 7 bases between the germline ends. The CDR3 loop spans 12 amino acids. The CDR3 reads CASSLSGSEQYF. For the CDR3, the DNA is TGTGCCAGCAGTTTATCAGGTAGCGAGCAGTACTTC.